What follows are 23 T cell receptor beta chains derived from one specimen sequenced in a study of blood T cell repertoires in COVID-19. Clones were sequenced by immunoSEQ multiplex PCR, and TCRdb holds only the in-frame ones, with some missing. The table records some 210,000 clones, 80% to 90% of them present only once. The sample consisted of PBMCs or T cells enriched from blood (not recorded which). These receptors came from a man aged 18 to 30 with acute COVID-19.

V gene TRBV18 combines with J gene TRBJ1-6, with TRBD1 matching over 7 bases. V lost 2 bases to trimming and J lost 8 bases; unmatched junction nucleotides: 9. Germline assignment: CDR1 KGHSH and CDR2 LQKENI. CDR3 length: 16 residues. The CDR3 region is CASSPRKTGADSPLHF. The CDR3 nucleotides read TGTGCCAGCTCACCAAGAAAAACAGGGGCGGATTCACCCCTCCACTTT. Variable domain in full (rest from reference TRBV18 and TRBJ1-6): NAGVMQNPRHLVRRRGQEARLRCSPMKGHSHVYWYRQLPEEGLKFMVYLQKENIIDESGMPKERFSAEFPKEGPSILRIQQVVRGDSAAYFCASSPRKTGADSPLHFGNGTRLTVT.

This chain joins TRBV28 and TRBJ2-7; 8 bases fit TRBD1. There are 15 residues in the CDR3. V lost 2 bases and J lost 7; bases outside the gene matches: 10. CDR1 is MDHEN and CDR2 is SYDVKM in the germline V gene. The CDR3 coding sequence is TGTGCCAGCAGTTTACCGCCAGGGGGCTTGGGAGAGCAGTACTTC. Translating gives CASSLPPGGLGEQYF.

The gene calls are TRBV19 and TRBJ2-7; the D gene is possibly TRBD1 (6 bases). Germline V gene lookup returns CDR1 LNHDA and CDR2 SQIVND (reference sequence). The V end was cut by 5 bases, the J end by 6 bases, with 11 bases between. CDR3 size: 12 residues. CDR3 sequence (DNA): TGTGCCAGTAGTTCCGACAGGCGCGAGCAGTACTTC. Translated, it gives CASSSDRREQYF. The full variable domain, rest sourced from reference TRBV19 and TRBJ2-7, is DGGITQSPKYLFRKEGQNVTLSCEQNLNHDAMYWYRQDPGQGLRLIYYSQIVNDFQKGDIAEGYSVSREKKESFPLTVTSAQKNPTAFYLCASSSDRREQYFGPGTRLTVT.

The chain links TRBV5-6 to TRBJ2-7, with TRBD2 matching 10 bases. CDR1 is SGHDT and CDR2 is YYEEEE in the germline V gene. The V gene end was trimmed by 4 bases and the J gene end by 8 bases; junction bases not matched to a gene: 12. This CDR3 has 15 amino acids. CDR3 sequence (DNA): TGTGCCAGCAGCGACGGACTAGCGGTCGATCTTAAGCAGTACTTC. Translating it yields CASSDGLAVDLKQYF. The whole variable domain, filled in from reference TRBV5-6 and TRBJ2-7, reads DAGVTQSPTHLIKTRGQQVTLRCSPKSGHDTVSWYQQALGQGPQFIFQYYEEEERQRGNFPDRFSGHQFPNYSSELNVNALLLGDSALYLCASSDGLAVDLKQYFGPGTRLTVT.

This clone was observed once. The chain carries TRBV7-9 and TRBJ1-1; D is possibly TRBD1 (6 bases). CDR1 is SEHNR and CDR2 is FQNEAQ in the germline V gene (reference sequence). This CDR3 contains 14 residues. V gave up 2 bases and J gave up 7 bases, with 14 bases separating them. The CDR3, as DNA: TGTGCCAGCAGCTTATTTCTAGGGGACATTGAAGCTTTCTTT. It codes for CASSLFLGDIEAFF.

CDR3 amino acids: CASSFDSNTGELFF. The CDR3 DNA sequence: TGTGCCAGCAGCTTCGACAGTAACACCGGGGAGCTGTTTTTT. The chain uses TRBV7-9 and TRBJ2-2, with a possible D match to TRBD1 (5 bases). V lost 3 bases, J lost 2 bases, and 7 bases lay in between. The germline V gene encodes CDR1 SEHNR and CDR2 FQNEAQ (reference sequence). The CDR3 totals 14 residues.

The genes are TRBV18 and TRBJ2-2, with D uncertain. CDR1 is KGHSH, CDR2 LQKENI, per germline. This CDR3 is built from 14 residues. V dropped 1 base and J dropped 2 bases, with 5 bases sitting between them. The CDR3 DNA is TGTGCCAGCTCACCACGAGCAAACACCGGGGAGCTGTTTTTT. This gives the protein CASSPRANTGELFF.

This chain links TRBV19 with TRBJ2-7, with 9 bases aligning to TRBD1. This CDR3 region has 14 residues. Unmatched junction bases numbered 6, after V lost 6 bases and J lost 3 bases. The germline CDR1 and CDR2 sequences are LNHDA and SQIVND (reference sequence). This CDR3 reads CASRATGGFYEQYF. CDR3 coding DNA: TGTGCCAGTAGAGCGACAGGGGGGTTCTACGAGCAGTACTTC.

The V and J genes are TRBV7-9 and TRBJ2-7, with TRBD1 matching over 9 bases. Germline CDR1 reads SEHNR; CDR2 reads FQNEAQ (reference sequence). The CDR3 totals 15 residues. The V gene end was trimmed by 5 bases and the J gene end by 4 bases; junction bases not matched to a gene: 9. CDR3 sequence reads: CASSHGTGILYEQYF. The CDR3 bases are TGTGCCAGCAGCCATGGGACAGGGATTCTATACGAGCAGTACTTC. The whole variable domain, remainder taken from reference TRBV7-9 and TRBJ2-7, is DTGVSQNPRHKITKRGQNVTFRCDPISEHNRLYWYRQTLGQGPEFLTYFQNEAQLEKSRLLSDRFSAERPKGSFSTLEIQRTEQGDSAMYLCASSHGTGILYEQYFGPGTRLTVT.

The chain has TRBV5-1 and TRBJ1-5; tentatively, D is TRBD1 (5 bases). V lost 1 base, J lost 0 bases, and 8 bases lay in between. This CDR3 spans 15 amino acids. In germline, CDR1 is SGHRS, CDR2 YFSETQ. CDR3 nucleotide sequence: TGCGCCAGCAGCTTGACAGGATATAGCAATCAGCCCCAGCATTTT. Its translation is CASSLTGYSNQPQHF.

The V and J genes are TRBV2 and TRBJ2-7, with 8 bases lining up with TRBD2. This CDR3 has 15 residues. The V and J ends lost 1 base and 3 bases, in that order; junction bases with no gene match: 5. The V gene's germline CDR1 is SNHLY and CDR2 FYNNEI. CDR3 coding DNA: TGTGCCAGCAGTGAAGGCTCCGGGACTAGCTACGAGCAGTACTTC. Amino acid sequence: CASSEGSGTSYEQYF. The full variable domain, completed using reference TRBV2 and TRBJ2-7, is EPEVTQTPSHQVTQMGQEVILRCVPISNHLYFYWYRQILGQKVEFLVSFYNNEISEKSEIFDDQFSVERPDGSNFTLKIRSTKLEDSAMYFCASSEGSGTSYEQYFGPGTRLTVT.

This clone was observed a few times. The chain is built from TRBV28 and TRBJ1-2; TRBD1 agrees at 9 bases. Unmatched junction bases numbered 5, after V lost 3 bases and J lost 3 bases. CDR1 and CDR2 (germline): MDHEN, SYDVKM. CDR3 length equals 15 residues. CDR3 sequence (DNA): TGTGCCAGCAGTTTCAACAGGGGGCTTGACTATGGCTACACCTTC. Translating it yields CASSFNRGLDYGYTF.

The chain recombines TRBV25-1 with TRBJ1-4; a possible D gene is TRBD1 (5 bases). CDR1 and CDR2 (germline): MGHDK, SYGVNS. V was pared by 6 bases and J by 0 bases, with 14 bases between. There are 16 residues in the CDR3. As DNA, the CDR3 is TGTGCCAGCAGCCAAGGGGTGCCAGCAACTAATGAAAAACTGTTTTTT. Translation gives CASSQGVPATNEKLFF.

The chain uses TRBV4-3 and TRBJ2-7, with 7 positions matching TRBD2. Germline V gives CDR1 LGHNA, CDR2 YSLEER. V trimming: 1 base; J trimming: 3 bases; junction bases outside the gene matches: 6. CDR3 size: 15 residues. The CDR3 reads CASSQGASGFYEQYF. CDR3 bases: TGCGCCAGCAGCCAAGGGGCTAGCGGCTTCTACGAGCAGTACTTC.

This chain connects TRBV18 to TRBJ1-3; no clear D gene. Per germline, CDR1 KGHSH and CDR2 LQKENI. CDR3 size: 16 residues. The germline V and J ends were trimmed by 2 bases and 0 bases, with 11 bases remaining between them. CDR3 sequence reads: CASSPNLASSGNTIYF. The CDR3 coding sequence is TGTGCCAGCTCACCAAATTTGGCCTCCTCTGGAAACACCATATATTTT.

The V gene is TRBV11-3, the J gene TRBJ1-6; possible D gene TRBD1, 5 bases. The CDR3 contains 14 residues. Trimming took 5 bases from V and 10 from J, leaving 15 bases between them. Looked up from germline, CDR1 is SGHNT and CDR2 is YENEEA. For the CDR3, the DNA is TGTGCCAGCAGCCGATATCAGGGTGAATCACCCCTCCACTTT. It specifies CASSRYQGESPLHF.

The J gene is TRBJ2-4, the V gene TRBV7-3; tentative D call: TRBD1 (5 bases). V was clipped by 5 bases and J by 8 bases, with 13 bases between them. The CDR3 loop spans 13 amino acids. The germline V gene has CDR1 SGHTA and CDR2 FQGTGA. CDR3 amino acids: CASSLTVTDIQYF. The CDR3 DNA reads TGTGCCAGCAGCCTGACAGTCACAGACATTCAGTACTTC.

This clone has only one observation. The rearrangement joins TRBV27 to TRBJ1-5; 7 bases agree with TRBD1. J gave up 2 bases and V 4 bases, and 2 bases lay outside the gene matches. The CDR3 runs to 14 residues. Germline V gene data show CDR1 as MNHEY and CDR2 as SMNVEV (reference sequence). The DNA for the CDR3 is TGTGCCAGCAGTTCCACAGGGGGCAATCAGCCCCAGCATTTT. This encodes CASSSTGGNQPQHF.

This chain links TRBV5-1 with TRBJ2-7, with a possible D match to TRBD2 (6 bases). The CDR3 sequence is 13 residues long. CDR1 SGHRS and CDR2 YFSETQ come from the germline V gene. V dropped 3 bases and J dropped 2 bases, with 9 bases sitting between them. For the CDR3, the DNA is TGCGCCAGCAGCTCAACTAGCCCCTACGAGCAGTACTTC. Amino acids: CASSSTSPYEQYF. Complete variable domain (other parts from reference TRBV5-1 and TRBJ2-7): KAGVTQTPRYLIKTRGQQVTLSCSPISGHRSVSWYQQTPGQGLQFLFEYFSETQRNKGNFPGRFSGRQFSNSRSEMNVSTLELGDSALYLCASSSTSPYEQYFGPGTRLTVT.

This clone was counted between two and nine times. This rearrangement joins TRBV15 to TRBJ1-1; D possibly corresponds to TRBD1 (5 bases). The germline CDR1 and CDR2 sequences are LNHNV and YYDKDF (reference sequence). This CDR3 is built from 16 residues. V shed 3 bases and J shed 1 base, with 15 bases lying between them. This CDR3 is CATSSWPRTPNTEAFF. As DNA, the CDR3 is TGTGCCACCAGCAGCTGGCCGCGGACACCGAACACTGAAGCTTTCTTT.

The chain recombines TRBV5-4 with TRBJ1-1, with TRBD1 as a possible D gene (5 bases). The CDR3 runs 14 residues. CDR1 and CDR2 (germline): SGHNT, YYREEE (reference sequence). Trimming left V 10 bases short and J 0 bases short, with 16 bases between. Written as DNA, the CDR3 is TGTGCCTCACATCCCAGGGTGTTGAACACTGAAGCTTTCTTT. The encoded protein is CASHPRVLNTEAFF.

V usage is TRBV7-3 and J usage is TRBJ2-1; D not certain. This CDR3 spans 15 amino acids. V dropped 2 bases and J dropped 4 bases, with 12 bases sitting between them. Germline CDR1 and CDR2: SGHTA and FQGTGA. CDR3 sequence (DNA): TGTGCCAGCAGCTTAGGGCAGGCGCTATACAATGAGCAGTTCTTC. Protein product: CASSLGQALYNEQFF.

This chain links TRBV12-3 or TRBV12-4 with TRBJ1-5; D is unclear. The V end lost 2 bases, the J end lost 7 bases, and 6 bases lay between the germline ends. CDR3 length equals 12 residues. The CDR3 nucleotides read TGTGCCAGCAGTTTATCCGGGCAGCCCCAGCATTTT. Protein product: CASSLSGQPQHF.